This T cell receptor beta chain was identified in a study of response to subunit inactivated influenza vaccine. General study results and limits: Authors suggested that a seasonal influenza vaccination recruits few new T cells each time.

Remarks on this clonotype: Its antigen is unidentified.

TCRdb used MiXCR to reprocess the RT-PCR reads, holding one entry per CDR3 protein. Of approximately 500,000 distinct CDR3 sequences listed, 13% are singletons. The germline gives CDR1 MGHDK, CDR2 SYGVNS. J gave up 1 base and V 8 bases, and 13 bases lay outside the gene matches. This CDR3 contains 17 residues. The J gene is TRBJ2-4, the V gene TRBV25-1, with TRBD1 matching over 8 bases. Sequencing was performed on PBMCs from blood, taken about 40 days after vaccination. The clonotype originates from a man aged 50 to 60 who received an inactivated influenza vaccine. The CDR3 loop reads CASFGARTGSAKNIQYF. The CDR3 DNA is TGTGCCAGCTTCGGCGCGAGGACAGGGTCGGCCAAAAACATTCAGTACTTC.